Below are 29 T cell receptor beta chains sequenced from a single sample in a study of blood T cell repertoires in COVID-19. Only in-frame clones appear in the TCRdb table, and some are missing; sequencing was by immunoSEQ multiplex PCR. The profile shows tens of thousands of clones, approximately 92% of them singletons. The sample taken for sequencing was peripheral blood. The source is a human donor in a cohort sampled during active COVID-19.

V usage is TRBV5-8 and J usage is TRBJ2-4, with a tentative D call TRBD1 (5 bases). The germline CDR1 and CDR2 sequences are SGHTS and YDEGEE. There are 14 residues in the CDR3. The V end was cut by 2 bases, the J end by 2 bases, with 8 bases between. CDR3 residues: CASSFRGTKNIQYF. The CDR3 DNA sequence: TGTGCCAGCAGCTTTAGGGGAACCAAAAACATTCAGTACTTC. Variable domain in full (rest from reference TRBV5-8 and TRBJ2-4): EAGVTQSPTHLIKTRGQQATLRCSPISGHTSVYWYQQALGLGLQFLLWYDEGEERNRGNFPPRFSGRQFPNYSSELNVNALELEDSALYLCASSFRGTKNIQYFGAGTRLSVL.

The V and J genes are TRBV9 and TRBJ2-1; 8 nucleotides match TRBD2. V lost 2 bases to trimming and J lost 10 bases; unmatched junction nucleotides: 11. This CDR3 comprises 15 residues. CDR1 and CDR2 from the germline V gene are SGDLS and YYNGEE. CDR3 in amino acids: CASSVSGTSISEQFF. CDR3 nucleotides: TGTGCCAGCAGCGTCTCCGGGACTAGTATATCGGAGCAGTTCTTC.

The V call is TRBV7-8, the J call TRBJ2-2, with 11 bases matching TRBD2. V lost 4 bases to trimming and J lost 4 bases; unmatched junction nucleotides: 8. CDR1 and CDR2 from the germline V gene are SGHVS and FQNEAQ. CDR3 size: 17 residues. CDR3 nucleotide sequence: TGTGCCAGCAGCTCCCGACTAGCGGGGCGAAGCACCGGGGAGCTGTTTTTT. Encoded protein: CASSSRLAGRSTGELFF.

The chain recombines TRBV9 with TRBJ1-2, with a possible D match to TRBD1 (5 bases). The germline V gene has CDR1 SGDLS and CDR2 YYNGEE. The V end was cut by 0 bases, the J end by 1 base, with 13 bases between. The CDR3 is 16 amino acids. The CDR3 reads CASSVERRGGNYGYTF. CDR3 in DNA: TGTGCCAGCAGCGTAGAAAGGAGGGGTGGTAACTATGGCTACACCTTC.

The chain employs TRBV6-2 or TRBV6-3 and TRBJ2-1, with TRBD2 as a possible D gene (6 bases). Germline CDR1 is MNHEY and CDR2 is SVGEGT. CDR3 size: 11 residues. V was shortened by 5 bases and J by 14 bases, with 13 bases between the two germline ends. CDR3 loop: CASSTAWGEFF. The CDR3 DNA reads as TGTGCCAGCAGTACGGCCTGGGGGGAGTTCTTC.

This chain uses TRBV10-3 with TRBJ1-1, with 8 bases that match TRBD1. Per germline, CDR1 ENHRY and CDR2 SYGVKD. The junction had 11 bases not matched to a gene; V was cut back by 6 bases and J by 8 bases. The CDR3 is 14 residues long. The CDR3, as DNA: TGTGCCATCAGCAAGGGTCAGGGGGCCCTAGAAGCTTTCTTT. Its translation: CAISKGQGALEAFF.

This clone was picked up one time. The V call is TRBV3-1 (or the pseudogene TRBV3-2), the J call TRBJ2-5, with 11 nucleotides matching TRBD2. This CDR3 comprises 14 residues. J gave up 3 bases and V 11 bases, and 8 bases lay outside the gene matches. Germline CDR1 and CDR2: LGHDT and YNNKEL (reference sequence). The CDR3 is CAGGTSGREETQYF. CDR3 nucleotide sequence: TGTGCCGGGGGGACTAGCGGTAGAGAAGAGACCCAGTACTTC.

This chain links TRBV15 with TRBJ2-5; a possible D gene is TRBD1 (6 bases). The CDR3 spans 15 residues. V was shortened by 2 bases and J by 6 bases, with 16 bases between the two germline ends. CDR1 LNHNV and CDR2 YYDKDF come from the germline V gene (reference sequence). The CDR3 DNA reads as TGTGCCACCAGCAGACCAGAAGGGGGTAGGAAGACCCAGTACTTC. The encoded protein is CATSRPEGGRKTQYF.

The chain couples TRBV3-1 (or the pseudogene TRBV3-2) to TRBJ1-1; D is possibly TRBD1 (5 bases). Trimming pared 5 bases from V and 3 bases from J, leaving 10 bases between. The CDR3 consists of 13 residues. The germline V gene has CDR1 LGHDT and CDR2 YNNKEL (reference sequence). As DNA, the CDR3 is TGTGCCAGCAGCTGGGGAGGGGACACTGAAGCTTTCTTT. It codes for CASSWGGDTEAFF.

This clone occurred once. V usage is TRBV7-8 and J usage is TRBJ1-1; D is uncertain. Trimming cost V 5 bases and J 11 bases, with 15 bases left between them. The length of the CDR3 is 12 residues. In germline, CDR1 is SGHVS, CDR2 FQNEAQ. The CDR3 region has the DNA TGTGCCAGCAGCGCGGGCGAAAATTTGGCTTTCTTT. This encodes CASSAGENLAFF.

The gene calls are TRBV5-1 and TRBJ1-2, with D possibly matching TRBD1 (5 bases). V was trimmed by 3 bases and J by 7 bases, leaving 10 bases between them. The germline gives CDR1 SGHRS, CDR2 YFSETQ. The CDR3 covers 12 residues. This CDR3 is CASSSNGGGYTF. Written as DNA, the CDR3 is TGCGCCAGCAGCTCTAACGGGGGTGGCTACACCTTC. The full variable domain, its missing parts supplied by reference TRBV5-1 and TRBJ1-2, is KAGVTQTPRYLIKTRGQQVTLSCSPISGHRSVSWYQQTPGQGLQFLFEYFSETQRNKGNFPGRFSGRQFSNSRSEMNVSTLELGDSALYLCASSSNGGGYTFGSGTRLTVV.

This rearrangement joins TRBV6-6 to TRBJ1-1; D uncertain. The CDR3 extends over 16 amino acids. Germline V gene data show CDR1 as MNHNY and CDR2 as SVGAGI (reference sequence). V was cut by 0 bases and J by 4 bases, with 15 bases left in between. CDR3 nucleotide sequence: TGTGCCAGCAGTTACTCGAGCGGTCGACTGAGCACTGAAGCTTTCTTT. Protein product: CASSYSSGRLSTEAFF.

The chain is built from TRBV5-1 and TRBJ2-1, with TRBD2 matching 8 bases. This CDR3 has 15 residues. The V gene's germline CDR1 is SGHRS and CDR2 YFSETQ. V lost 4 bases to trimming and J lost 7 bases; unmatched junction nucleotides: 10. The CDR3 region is CASSPIAGTRNEQFF. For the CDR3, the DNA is TGCGCCAGCAGCCCCATTGCCGGGACTAGAAATGAGCAGTTCTTC.

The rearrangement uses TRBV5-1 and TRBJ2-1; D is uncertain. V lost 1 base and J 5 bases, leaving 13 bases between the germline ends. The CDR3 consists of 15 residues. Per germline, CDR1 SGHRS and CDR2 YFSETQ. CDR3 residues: CASSLRGGTNNEQFF. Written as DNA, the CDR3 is TGCGCCAGCAGCTTGCGCGGCGGAACAAACAATGAGCAGTTCTTC.

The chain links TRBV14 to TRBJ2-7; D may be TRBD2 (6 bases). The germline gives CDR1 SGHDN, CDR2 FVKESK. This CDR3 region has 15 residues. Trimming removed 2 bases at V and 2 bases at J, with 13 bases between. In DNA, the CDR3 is TGTGCCAGCAGCCAATGGAGGGAGAGGGCCTACGAGCAGTACTTC. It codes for CASSQWRERAYEQYF.

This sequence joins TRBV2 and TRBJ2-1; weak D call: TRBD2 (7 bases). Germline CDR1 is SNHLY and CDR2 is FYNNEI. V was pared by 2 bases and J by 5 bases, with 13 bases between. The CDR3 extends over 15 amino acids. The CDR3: CASSEWGGYNNEQFF. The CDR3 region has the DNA TGTGCCAGCAGTGAATGGGGGGGCTATAACAATGAGCAGTTCTTC.

The CDR3 coding sequence is TGCAGTATCTGGGCCGGCTACGAGCAGTACTTC. Translating gives CSIWAGYEQYF. The chain is built from TRBV20-1 and TRBJ2-7; no reliable D call. The CDR3 loop spans 11 amino acids. Trimming removed 8 bases from V and 3 bases from J, with 11 bases in between. CDR1 and CDR2 from the germline V gene are DFQATT and SNEGSKA (reference sequence).

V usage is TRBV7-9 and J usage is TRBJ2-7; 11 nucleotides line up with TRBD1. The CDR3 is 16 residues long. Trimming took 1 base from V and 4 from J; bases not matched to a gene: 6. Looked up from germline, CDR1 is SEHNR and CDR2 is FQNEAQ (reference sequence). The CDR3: CASSLDKDRGLYEQYF. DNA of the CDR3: TGTGCCAGCAGCTTAGACAAGGACAGGGGGCTTTACGAGCAGTACTTC.

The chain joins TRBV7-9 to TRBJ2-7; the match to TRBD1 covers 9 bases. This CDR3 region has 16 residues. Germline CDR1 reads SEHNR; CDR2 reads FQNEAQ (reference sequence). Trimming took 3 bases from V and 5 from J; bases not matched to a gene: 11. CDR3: CASSFINRDRVDEQYF. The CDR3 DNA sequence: TGTGCCAGCAGCTTTATAAACCGGGACAGGGTAGACGAGCAGTACTTC.

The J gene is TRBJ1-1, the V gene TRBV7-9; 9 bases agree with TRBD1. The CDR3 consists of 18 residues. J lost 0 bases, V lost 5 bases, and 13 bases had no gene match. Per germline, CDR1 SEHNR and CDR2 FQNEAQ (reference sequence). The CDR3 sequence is CASSQVSTGGVMNTEAFF. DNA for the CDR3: TGTGCCAGCAGCCAGGTCTCGACAGGGGGGGTAATGAACACTGAAGCTTTCTTT.

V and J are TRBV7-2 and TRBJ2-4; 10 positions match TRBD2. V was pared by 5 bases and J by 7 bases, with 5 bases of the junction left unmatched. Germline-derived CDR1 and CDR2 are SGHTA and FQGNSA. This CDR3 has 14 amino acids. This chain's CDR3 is CASSRNSGGNIQYF. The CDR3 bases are TGTGCCAGCAGCCGGAATAGCGGGGGGAACATTCAGTACTTC.

The CDR3 region has the DNA TGTGCCAGCTCACCTCTTACAGGGGCCGAGCAGTACTTC. Its translation is CASSPLTGAEQYF. This sequence joins TRBV18 and TRBJ2-7; 7 nucleotides line up with TRBD1. The CDR3 sequence is 13 residues long. Trimming cost V 3 bases and J 6 bases; bases outside gene matches: 5. The germline V gene encodes CDR1 KGHSH and CDR2 LQKENI. Full variable domain (rest looked up from reference TRBV18 and TRBJ2-7): NAGVMQNPRHLVRRRGQEARLRCSPMKGHSHVYWYRQLPEEGLKFMVYLQKENIIDESGMPKERFSAEFPKEGPSILRIQQVVRGDSAAYFCASSPLTGAEQYFGPGTRLTVT.

The CDR3, as DNA: TGTGCCACCAGTCTTCCAACTAATGAAAAACTGTTTTTT. It codes for CATSLPTNEKLFF. The chain carries TRBV15 and TRBJ1-4; the D is unclear. Per germline, CDR1 LNHNV and CDR2 YYDKDF (reference sequence). The CDR3 runs 13 residues. The V end was cut by 6 bases, the J end by 0 bases, with 5 bases between. Filled out from reference TRBV15 and TRBJ1-4, the complete variable domain reads DAMVIQNPRYQVTQFGKPVTLSCSQTLNHNVMYWYQQKSSQAPKLLFHYYDKDFNNEADTPDNFQSRRPNTSFCFLDIRSPGLGDTAMYLCATSLPTNEKLFFGSGTQLSVL.

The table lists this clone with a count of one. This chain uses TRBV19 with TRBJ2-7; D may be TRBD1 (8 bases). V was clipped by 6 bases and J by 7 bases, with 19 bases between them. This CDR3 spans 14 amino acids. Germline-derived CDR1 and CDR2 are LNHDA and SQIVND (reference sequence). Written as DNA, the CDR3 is TGTGCCAGTAGCGGACAGGGAGGGCTACGGGAGCAGTACTTC. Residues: CASSGQGGLREQYF.

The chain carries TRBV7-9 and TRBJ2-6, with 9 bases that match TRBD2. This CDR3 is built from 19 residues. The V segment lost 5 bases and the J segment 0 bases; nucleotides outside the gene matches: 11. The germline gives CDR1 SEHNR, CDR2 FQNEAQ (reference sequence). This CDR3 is CASSTRGTSSSSGANVLTF. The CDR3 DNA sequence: TGTGCCAGCAGCACAAGGGGGACTAGCTCTTCCTCTGGGGCCAACGTCCTGACTTTC.

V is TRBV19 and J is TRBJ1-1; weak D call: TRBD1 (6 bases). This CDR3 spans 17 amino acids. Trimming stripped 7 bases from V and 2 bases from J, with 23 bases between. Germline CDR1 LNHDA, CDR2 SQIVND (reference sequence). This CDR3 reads CASTTGRDIPLNTEAFF. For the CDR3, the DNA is TGTGCCAGTACCACCGGCAGGGACATTCCACTTAACACTGAAGCTTTCTTT. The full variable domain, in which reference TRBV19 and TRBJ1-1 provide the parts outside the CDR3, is DGGITQSPKYLFRKEGQNVTLSCEQNLNHDAMYWYRQDPGQGLRLIYYSQIVNDFQKGDIAEGYSVSREKKESFPLTVTSAQKNPTAFYLCASTTGRDIPLNTEAFFGQGTRLTVV.

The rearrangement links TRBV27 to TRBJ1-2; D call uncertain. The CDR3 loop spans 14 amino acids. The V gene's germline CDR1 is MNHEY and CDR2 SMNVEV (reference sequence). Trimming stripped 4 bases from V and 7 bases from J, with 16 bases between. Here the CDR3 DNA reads TGTGCCAGCAGTTCGGTGAGGATTGGGTTTGGCTACACCTTC. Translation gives CASSSVRIGFGYTF.

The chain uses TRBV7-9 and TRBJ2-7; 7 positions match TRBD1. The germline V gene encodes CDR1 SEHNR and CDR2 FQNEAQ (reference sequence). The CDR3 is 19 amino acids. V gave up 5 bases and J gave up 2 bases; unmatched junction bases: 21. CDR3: CASSLTMIGKGTVPYEQYF. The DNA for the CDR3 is TGTGCCAGCAGCCTAACGATGATTGGGAAAGGGACAGTTCCCTACGAGCAGTACTTC.

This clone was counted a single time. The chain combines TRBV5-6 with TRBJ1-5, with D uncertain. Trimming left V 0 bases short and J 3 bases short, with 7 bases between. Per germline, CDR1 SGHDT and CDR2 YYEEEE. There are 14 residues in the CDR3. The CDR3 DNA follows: TGTGCCAGCAGCTTGGGTGTCGTCAATCAGCCCCAGCATTTT. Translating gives CASSLGVVNQPQHF. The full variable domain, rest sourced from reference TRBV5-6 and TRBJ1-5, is DAGVTQSPTHLIKTRGQQVTLRCSPKSGHDTVSWYQQALGQGPQFIFQYYEEEERQRGNFPDRFSGHQFPNYSSELNVNALLLGDSALYLCASSLGVVNQPQHFGDGTRLSIL.